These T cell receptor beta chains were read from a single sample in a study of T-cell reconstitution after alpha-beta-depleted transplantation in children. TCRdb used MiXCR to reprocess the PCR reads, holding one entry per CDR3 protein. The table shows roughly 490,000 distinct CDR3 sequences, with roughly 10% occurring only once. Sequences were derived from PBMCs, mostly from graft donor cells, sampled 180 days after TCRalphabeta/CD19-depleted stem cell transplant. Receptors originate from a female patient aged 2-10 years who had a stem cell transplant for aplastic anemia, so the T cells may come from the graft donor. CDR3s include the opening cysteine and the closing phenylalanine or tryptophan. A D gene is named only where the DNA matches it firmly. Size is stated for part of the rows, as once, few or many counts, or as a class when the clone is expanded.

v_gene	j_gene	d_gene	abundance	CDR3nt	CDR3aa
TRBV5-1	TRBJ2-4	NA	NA	TGCGCCAGCAGCTTGAAGGGAGTAAACATTCAGTACTTC	CASSLKGVNIQYF
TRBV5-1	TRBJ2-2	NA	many	TGCGCCAGCAGCTTGGCAGTGTGGCCAGACCGAGAGCTGTTTTTT	CASSLAVWPDRELFF
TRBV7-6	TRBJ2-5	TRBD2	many	TGTGCCAGCAGCTTCGGCGGGAGCATTGGGGAGACCCAGTACTTC	CASSFGGSIGETQYF
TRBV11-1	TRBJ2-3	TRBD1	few	TGTGCCAGCAGCTCCTTCAACAGGGGTGCAGATACGCAGTATTTT	CASSSFNRGADTQYF
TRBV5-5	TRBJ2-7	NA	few	TGTGCCAGCAGCGATCCCGTTTTATCCGAGCAGTACTTC	CASSDPVLSEQYF
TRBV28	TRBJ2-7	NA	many	TGTGCCAGCTCCCCTACCCCCCTCTACGAGCAGTACTTC	CASSPTPLYEQYF
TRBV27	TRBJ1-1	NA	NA	TGTGCCAGCAGGAGGACACAAGGATATATGAACACTGAAGCTTTCTTT	CASRRTQGYMNTEAFF
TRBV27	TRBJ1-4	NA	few	TGTGCCAGCAGGGATCTTACTAATGAAAAACTGTTTTTT	CASRDLTNEKLFF
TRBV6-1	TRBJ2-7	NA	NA	TGTGCCAGCTCCCCGTTTGCGGGGCTAAGCTCCTACGAGCAGTACTTC	CASSPFAGLSSYEQYF
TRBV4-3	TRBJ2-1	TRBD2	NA	TGCGCCAGCAGCCAAGATAGGGCGGGGGCCTACAATGAGCAGTTCTTC	CASSQDRAGAYNEQFF
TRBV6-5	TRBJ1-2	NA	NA	TGTGCCAGCAGTTACTCGTTCGGGAACTATGGCTACACCTTC	CASSYSFGNYGYTF
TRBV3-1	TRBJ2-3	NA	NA	TGTGCCAGCAGCCAAGTAGTGGGAGCTACGCAGTATTTT	CASSQVVGATQYF
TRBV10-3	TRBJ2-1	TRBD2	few	TGTGCCATCAGTGGGGGGGGAGTAGTAGATGAGCAGTTCTTC	CAISGGGVVDEQFF
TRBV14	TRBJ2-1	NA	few	TGTGCCAGCAGAAAAACGGAGTACTCCTACAATGAGCAGTTCTTC	CASRKTEYSYNEQFF
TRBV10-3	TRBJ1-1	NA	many	TGTGCCATCAGTGAGGACGGTATGAACACTGAAGCTTTCTTT	CAISEDGMNTEAFF
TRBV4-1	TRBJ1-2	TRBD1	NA	TGCGCCAGCAGCCTGGGACAGGGTGAAGGCTACACCTTC	CASSLGQGEGYTF
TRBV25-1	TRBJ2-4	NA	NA	TGTGCCAGCGCTGGTCTAGCGCAGAACAAAAACATTCAGTACTTC	CASAGLAQNKNIQYF
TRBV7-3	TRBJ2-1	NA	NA	TGTGCCAGCAGCTTATCTAGAGGGAATGAGCAGTTCTTC	CASSLSRGNEQFF
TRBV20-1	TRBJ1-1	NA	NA	TGCAGTGCTAGTGCACGGAGGAGTCTGAACACTGAAGCTTTCTTT	CSASARRSLNTEAFF
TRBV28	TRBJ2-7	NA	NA	TGTGCCAGCAGAAGGGGGTTAGGCCTCGAGCAGTACTTC	CASRRGLGLEQYF
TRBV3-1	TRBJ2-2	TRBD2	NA	TGTGCCAGCAGCCTCCGCGAGCGGGAGACCGGGGAGCTGTTTTTT	CASSLRERETGELFF
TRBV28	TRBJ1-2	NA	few	TGTGCCAGCAGTACAGCCTATGGCTACACCTTC	CASSTAYGYTF
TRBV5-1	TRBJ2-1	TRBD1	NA	TGCGCCAGCAGCGCCGGACAGGGCTATCCTTCCTACAATGAGCAGTTCTTC	CASSAGQGYPSYNEQFF
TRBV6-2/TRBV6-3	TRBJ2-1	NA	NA	TGTGCCAGCAGTACTACGGGTCTTTGGCGGGAAGACTACAATGAGCAGTTCTTC	CASSTTGLWREDYNEQFF
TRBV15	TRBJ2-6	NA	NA	TGTGCCACCAGCCCACGGTGGTCTGGGGCCAACGTCCTGACTTTC	CATSPRWSGANVLTF
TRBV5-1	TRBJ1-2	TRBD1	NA	TGCGCCAGCGGGTTGACAGGGGCTTCTGGCTACACCTTC	CASGLTGASGYTF
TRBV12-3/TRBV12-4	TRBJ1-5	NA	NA	TGTGCCAGCAGGTCTGATAACAGCAATCAGCCCCAGCATTTT	CASRSDNSNQPQHF
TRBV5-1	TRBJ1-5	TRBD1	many	TGCGCCAGCAGCTTTGGAGGGGGCAGGAATCAGCCCCAGCATTTT	CASSFGGGRNQPQHF
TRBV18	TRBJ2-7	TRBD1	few	TGTGCCAGCTCAGCCGGGACAGGGGACCTCCACGAGCAGTACTTC	CASSAGTGDLHEQYF
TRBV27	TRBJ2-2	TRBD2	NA	TGTGCCAGCAGACTCTTGGGAGGGGAGGACACCGGGGAGCTGTTTTTT	CASRLLGGEDTGELFF
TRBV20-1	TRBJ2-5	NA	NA	TGCAGTGGTCGGGCCCTTCGGGAGCAAGAGACCCAGTACTTC	CSGRALREQETQYF
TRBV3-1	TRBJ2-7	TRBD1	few	TGTGCCAGCAGCCAAAACCCCGGACAGGGGGTATACGAGCAGTACTTC	CASSQNPGQGVYEQYF
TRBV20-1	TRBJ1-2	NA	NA	TGCAGTGCTAGAGATCTAAGGGGTTTTGAAGGCTACACCTTC	CSARDLRGFEGYTF
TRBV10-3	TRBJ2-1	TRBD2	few	TGTGCCATCACCGGGACTAGCGGGAGTACGAATGAGCAGTTCTTC	CAITGTSGSTNEQFF
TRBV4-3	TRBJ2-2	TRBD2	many	TGCGCCAGCACCCCTATCGCGGGAGGGCTGGCCGGGGAGCTGTTTTTT	CASTPIAGGLAGELFF
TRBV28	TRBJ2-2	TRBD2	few	TGTGCCAGCATGAGCGGGGGGCAACTCACCGGGGAGCTGTTTTTT	CASMSGGQLTGELFF
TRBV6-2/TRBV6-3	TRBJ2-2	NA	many	TGTGCCAGCAGTTACTTTCAGGAGAACACCGGGGAGCTGTTTTTT	CASSYFQENTGELFF
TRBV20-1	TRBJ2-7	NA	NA	TGCAGTGCTAGAGATTCCTCCAGGGTCTCCTACGAGCAGTACTTC	CSARDSSRVSYEQYF
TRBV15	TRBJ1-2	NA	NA	TGTGCCACCAGCAGAGATCAGTACTATGGCTACACCTTC	CATSRDQYYGYTF
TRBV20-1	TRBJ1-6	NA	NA	TGCAGTGCTAAGACGCAGACAGGAGGGAATTCACCCCTCCACTTT	CSAKTQTGGNSPLHF
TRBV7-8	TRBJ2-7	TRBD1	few	TGTGCCAGCAGCTTAGCGTGGACAGGTTGGCACGAGCAGTACTTC	CASSLAWTGWHEQYF
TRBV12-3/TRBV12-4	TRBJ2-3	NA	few	TGTGCCAGCAGTTTAGCGGTCCAGGCCCGGGGAGATACGCAGTATTTT	CASSLAVQARGDTQYF
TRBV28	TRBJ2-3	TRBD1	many	TGTGCCAGCAATCTGGGGACAGGGCCATCGAGCACAGATACGCAGTATTTT	CASNLGTGPSSTDTQYF
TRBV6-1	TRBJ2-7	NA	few	TGTGCCAGCAGTAGCCCCCTCCAATACGAGCAGTACTTC	CASSSPLQYEQYF
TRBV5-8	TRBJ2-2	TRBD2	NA	TGTGCCAGCAGCTTGGATCGGACTAGCGGGTTGACCGGGGAGCTGTTTTTT	CASSLDRTSGLTGELFF
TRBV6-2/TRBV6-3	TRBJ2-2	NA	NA	TGTGCCAGCAGTTACAATATAAGACAGCCACGGACCGGGGAGCTGTTTTTT	CASSYNIRQPRTGELFF
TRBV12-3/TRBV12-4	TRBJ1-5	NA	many	TGTGCCAGCAGTTTAAACAGCCATCAGCCCCAGCATTTT	CASSLNSHQPQHF
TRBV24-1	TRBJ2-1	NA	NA	TGTGCCACCAGCCGGTCACATCAAAATGAGCAGTTCTTC	CATSRSHQNEQFF
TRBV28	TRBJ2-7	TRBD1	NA	TGTGCCAGCAGTCCGGGACAGGAGTACGAGCAGTACTTC	CASSPGQEYEQYF
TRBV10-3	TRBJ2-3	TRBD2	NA	TGTGCCATCAGTGAGTCGGGACTATACGATGGGGTAGATACGCAGTATTTT	CAISESGLYDGVDTQYF
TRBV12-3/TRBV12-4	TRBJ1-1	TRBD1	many	TGTGCCAGCACCGAACAGGGGATGAACACTGAAGCTTTCTTT	CASTEQGMNTEAFF
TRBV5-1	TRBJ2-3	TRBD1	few	TGCGCCAGCAGCTTCCGACCCGGGACAGGAAGCACACATACGCAGTATTTT	CASSFRPGTGSTHTQYF
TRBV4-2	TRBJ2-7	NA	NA	TGTGCCAGCAGCCAAGTTGTAGGGCAGGGAGCCTACGAGCAGTACTTC	CASSQVVGQGAYEQYF
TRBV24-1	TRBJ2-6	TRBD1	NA	TGTGCCACCAGTGATTTCACACAGGGGGTGTCTGGGGCCAACGTCCTGACTTTC	CATSDFTQGVSGANVLTF
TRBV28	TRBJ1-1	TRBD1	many	TGTGCCAGCACGCGGGACAGGGTTAACACTGAAGCTTTCTTT	CASTRDRVNTEAFF